This note documents a single TCR beta chain sequence. Its antigen remains unknown. The entry originates in a study of CXCR3-negative and CXCR3-positive naive CD8 T cells. Study outcomes and limitations: The majority of assays used fresh PBMCs, and CXCR3 expression partially decreased after cryopreservation. Both naive subsets, CXCR3-negative and CXCR3-positive, displayed similar TRBV-TRBJ usage, unlike memory cells. In both naive subsets diversity was comparably high, whereas memory CD8+ cells showed much lower diversity.

Subsets of CD8+ T cells were each sorted in triplicate at about 300,000 cells apiece. CDR1 and CDR2 (germline): SQVTM, ANQGSEA. The CDR3 is made up of 13 amino acids. cDNA libraries for TRB were generated by 5' RACE incorporating UMI labels. From its re-call of the 5' RACE reads, TCRdb lists each CDR3 protein once, without DNA. The repertoire shows tens of thousands of distinct CDR3 sequences; the top ten hold 15% to 25%. The sample consisted of memory CD8+ T cells from blood. The receptor comes from a human donor in good health. Some clones in this sample may be carry-over from other donors' samples. The chain has TRBV29-1 and TRBJ2-7; the D call of TRBD1 rests on TCRdb alone, since no DNA is present to check it. The CDR3 loop is CSVGQGIMYEQYF.